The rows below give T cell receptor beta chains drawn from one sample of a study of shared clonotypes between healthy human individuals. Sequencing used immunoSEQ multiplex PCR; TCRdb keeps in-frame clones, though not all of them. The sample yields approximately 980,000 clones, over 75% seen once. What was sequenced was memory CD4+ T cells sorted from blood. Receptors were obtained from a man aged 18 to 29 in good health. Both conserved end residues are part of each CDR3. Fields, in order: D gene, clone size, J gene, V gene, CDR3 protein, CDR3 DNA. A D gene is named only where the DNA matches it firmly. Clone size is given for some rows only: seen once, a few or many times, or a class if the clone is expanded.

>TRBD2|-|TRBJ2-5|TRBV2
CASRLGTSGGAGETQYF
TGTGCCAGCAGGCTGGGGACTAGCGGGGGGGCCGGAGAGACCCAGTACTTC
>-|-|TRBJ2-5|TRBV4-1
CASSQIGDETQYF
TGCGCCAGCAGCCAAATAGGGGACGAGACCCAGTACTTC
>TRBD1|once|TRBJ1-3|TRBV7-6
CASSPDRGFGNTIYF
TGTGCCAGCAGCCCCGACAGGGGGTTTGGAAACACCATATATTTT
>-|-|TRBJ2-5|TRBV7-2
CASSLRSGGETQYF
TGTGCCAGCAGCTTACGGTCGGGCGGAGAGACCCAGTACTTC
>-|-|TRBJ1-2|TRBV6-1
CASTNPGRYGYTF
TGTGCCAGCACCAACCCGGGCCGCTATGGCTACACCTTC
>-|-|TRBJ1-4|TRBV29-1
CSVDRGSANEKLFF
TGCAGCGTTGACCGAGGGTCGGCTAATGAAAAACTGTTTTTT
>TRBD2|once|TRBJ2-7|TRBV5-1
CASSETSGVFYEQYF
TGCGCCAGCAGCGAGACTAGCGGGGTTTTCTACGAGCAGTACTTC
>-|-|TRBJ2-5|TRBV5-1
CASSLEGSHSGTQYF
TGCGCCAGCAGCTTGGAGGGCAGCCATTCGGGGACCCAGTACTTC
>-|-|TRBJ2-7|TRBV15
CATSRDTGSYEQYF
TGTGCCACCAGCAGAGACACAGGGTCCTACGAGCAGTACTTC
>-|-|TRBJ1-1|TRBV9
CASSSEAFWMNTEAFF
TGTGCCAGCAGCTCAGAAGCATTCTGGATGAACACTGAAGCTTTCTTT
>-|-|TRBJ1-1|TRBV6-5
CASSDGVVTEAFF
TGTGCCAGCTCGGATGGCGTGGTGACTGAAGCTTTCTTT
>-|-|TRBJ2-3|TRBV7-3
CASSLTSGADTQYF
TGTGCCAGCAGCTTAACGTCTGGGGCAGATACGCAGTATTTT
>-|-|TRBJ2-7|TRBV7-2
CASSEGRLSYEQYF
TGTGCCAGCAGCGAGGGACGGCTATCCTACGAGCAGTACTTC
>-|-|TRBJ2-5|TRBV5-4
CASSPEGRQETQYF
TGTGCCAGCAGCCCGGAGGGGCGGCAAGAGACCCAGTACTTC
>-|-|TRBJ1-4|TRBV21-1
CASSKFRKLAEKLFF
TGTGCCAGCAGCAAATTTCGTAAGTTGGCTGAAAAACTGTTTTTT
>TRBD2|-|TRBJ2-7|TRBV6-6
CASSYYRTSLEQYF
TGTGCCAGCAGTTACTATAGGACTAGTCTCGAGCAGTACTTC
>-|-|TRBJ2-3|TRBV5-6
CASEHRDTQYF
TGTGCCAGCGAGCACAGAGATACGCAGTATTTT
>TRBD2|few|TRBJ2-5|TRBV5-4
CASSLARRTSGGAEETQYF
TGTGCCAGCAGCTTGGCGAGGCGGACTAGCGGGGGGGCCGAAGAGACCCAGTACTTC